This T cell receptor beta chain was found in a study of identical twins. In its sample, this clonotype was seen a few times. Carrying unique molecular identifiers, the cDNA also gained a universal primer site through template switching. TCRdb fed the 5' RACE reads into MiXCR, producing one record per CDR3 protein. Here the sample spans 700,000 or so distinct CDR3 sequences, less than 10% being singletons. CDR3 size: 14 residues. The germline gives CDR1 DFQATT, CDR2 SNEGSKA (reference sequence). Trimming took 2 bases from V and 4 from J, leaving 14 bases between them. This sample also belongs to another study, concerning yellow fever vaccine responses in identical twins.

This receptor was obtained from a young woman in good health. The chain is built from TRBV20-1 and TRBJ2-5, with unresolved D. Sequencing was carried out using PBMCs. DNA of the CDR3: TGCAGTGCTAGACGCCGGGCAGTTGGAGAGACCCAGTACTTC. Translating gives CSARRRAVGETQYF.